The clone carrying this T cell receptor beta chain was counted between two and nine times. This entry belongs to a study of cytomegalovirus exposure and HLA in healthy donors. PCR employed 60 Vbeta and 13 Jbeta primers. TCRdb's table, derived via immunoSEQ multiplex PCR, lists solely in-frame clones and lacks some. This table holds fewer than 150,000 clones, 77% found once. CDR1 and CDR2 (germline): SGHRS, YFSETQ. Trimming removed 0 bases at V and 4 bases at J, with 7 bases between. The CDR3 loop spans 14 amino acids. This receptor was identified in a human donor in good health. V and J are TRBV5-1 and TRBJ2-2; D not certain. The sample comprised PBMCs. Written as DNA, the CDR3 is TGCGCCAGCAGCTTGGATCTATTCACCGGGGAGCTGTTTTTT. The encoded protein is CASSLDLFTGELFF.